The 16 T cell receptor beta chains below come from one sample, sequenced in a study of blood T cell repertoires in COVID-19. Produced via immunoSEQ multiplex PCR; TCRdb's table is partial and in-frame only. The repertoire has some 90,000 clones, 65% to 90% of them found once; the top ten carry 18%. The sample consisted of peripheral blood. The receptors were sampled from a woman over 75 with acute or convalescent COVID-19.

The chain employs TRBV5-1 and TRBJ2-5; tentative D call: TRBD1 (5 bases). Per germline, CDR1 SGHRS and CDR2 YFSETQ. V was cut by 6 bases and J by 5 bases, with 20 bases left in between. CDR3 length: 15 amino acids. In nucleotides, the CDR3 is TGCGCCAGCAAGGTCTCCCCCGACAGACAGGAGACCCAGTACTTC. It specifies CASKVSPDRQETQYF.

The rearrangement links TRBV20-1 to TRBJ2-7; 7 bases align to TRBD1. There are 11 residues in the CDR3. V shed 4 bases, J shed 3 bases, and the junction held 0 bases outside the gene matches. Germline lookup yields CDR1 DFQATT and CDR2 SNEGSKA (reference sequence). This CDR3 reads CSATGGYEQYF. For the CDR3, the DNA is TGCAGTGCTACAGGGGGCTACGAGCAGTACTTC.

The gene calls are TRBV19 and TRBJ1-4, with unresolved D. This CDR3 comprises 15 residues. V dropped 6 bases and J dropped 5 bases, with 16 bases sitting between them. Germline V gene sequence: CDR1 LNHDA, CDR2 SQIVND (reference sequence). CDR3 sequence (DNA): TGTGCCAGTAGCCATCAGGCGCAGACAAATGAAAAACTGTTTTTT. Translating gives CASSHQAQTNEKLFF.

The chain is built from TRBV6-5 and TRBJ1-2; 10 positions match TRBD1. Germline values: CDR1 MNHEY, CDR2 SVGAGI. Unmatched junction bases numbered 2, after V lost 6 bases and J lost 4 bases. The length of the CDR3 is 13 residues. The CDR3 DNA sequence: TGTGCCAGCAGGGGACAGGGGTTCTATGGCTACACCTTC. Translating gives CASRGQGFYGYTF.

The J gene is TRBJ2-2, the V gene TRBV6-6; D may be TRBD1 (6 bases). The CDR3 extends over 16 amino acids. CDR1 is MNHNY and CDR2 is SVGAGI in the germline V gene (reference sequence). V lost 4 bases to trimming and J lost 0 bases, with 12 bases between them. The CDR3 is CASSSPTGPNTGELFF. In DNA, the CDR3 is TGTGCCAGCAGTTCGCCGACAGGACCGAACACCGGGGAGCTGTTTTTT.

The rearrangement links TRBV27 to TRBJ2-3; TRBD2 agrees at 10 bases. The CDR3 is made up of 16 amino acids. Germline loops: CDR1 MNHEY, CDR2 SMNVEV (reference sequence). The V and J ends lost 3 bases and 8 bases, in that order; junction bases with no gene match: 11. Written as DNA, the CDR3 is TGTGCCAGCAGTTTCTGGACTAGCGGCCGGTCAGGTACGCAGTATTTT. This translates into CASSFWTSGRSGTQYF.

The chain carries TRBV29-1 and TRBJ2-7, with a weak D call TRBD1 (5 bases). Germline V lookup: CDR1 SQVTM, CDR2 ANQGSEA. Trimming shortened V by 4 bases and J by 5 bases, and 9 bases separated the two germline ends. The length of the CDR3 is 11 residues. The CDR3 sequence: CSVVVDNEQYF. The CDR3 region has the DNA TGCAGCGTTGTGGTGGACAACGAGCAGTACTTC.

The V call is TRBV11-2, the J call TRBJ2-1; perhaps TRBD2 as D (7 bases). The ends were cut back, 2 bases at V and 7 bases at J, with 18 bases in the middle. Germline values: CDR1 SGHAT, CDR2 FQNNGV. This CDR3 is built from 16 residues. CDR3 in DNA: TGTGCCAGCAGCTTAAGTTTCCGGGGGGCGGGAAATGAGCAGTTCTTC. It is translated as CASSLSFRGAGNEQFF.

The CDR3 DNA is TGTGCCACCGGACTCAATGAGCAGTTCTTC. Translating it yields CATGLNEQFF. J is TRBJ2-1 and V is TRBV15; D is perhaps TRBD2 (5 bases). V lost 8 bases, J lost 6 bases, and 5 bases lay in between. Germline CDR1 LNHNV, CDR2 YYDKDF (reference sequence). The CDR3 covers 10 residues.

The gene calls are TRBV10-3 and TRBJ2-2, with D maybe TRBD1 (5 bases). V was shortened by 6 bases and J by 6 bases, with 14 bases between the two germline ends. The CDR3 runs to 14 residues. CDR1 is ENHRY and CDR2 is SYGVKD in the germline V gene. The CDR3 coding sequence is TGTGCCATCAGCCAGGGTCAGACGGCCGGGGAGCTGTTTTTT. It specifies CAISQGQTAGELFF.

CDR3: CASSEKWDRSLHF. The CDR3 coding sequence is TGTGCCAGCAGTGAAAAGTGGGACAGGTCCCTCCACTTT. The V and J genes are TRBV6-1 and TRBJ1-6; TRBD1 aligns across 8 bases. Per germline, CDR1 MNHNS and CDR2 SASEGT. Germline trimming cut 2 bases from V and 14 bases from J; bases unmatched to any gene: 5. The CDR3 has 13 amino acids.

The CDR3 loop is CASSAGLLMGETQYF. CDR3 nucleotide sequence: TGTGCCAGCAGCGCGGGACTCCTAATGGGAGAGACCCAGTACTTC. V usage is TRBV9 and J usage is TRBJ2-5; D is perhaps TRBD2 (6 bases). V was cut by 3 bases and J by 4 bases, with 16 bases left in between. Germline V lookup: CDR1 SGDLS, CDR2 YYNGEE. CDR3 length equals 15 residues.

The chain recombines TRBV10-3 with TRBJ2-7; D is ambiguous. Germline CDR1 is ENHRY and CDR2 is SYGVKD. CDR3 length equals 13 residues. V lost 4 bases, J lost 6 bases, and 13 bases lay in between. The CDR3 loop reads CAISVVPTAEQYF. The CDR3 DNA reads TGTGCCATCAGTGTAGTACCTACCGCCGAGCAGTACTTC.

V usage is TRBV27 and J usage is TRBJ2-5, with 8 bases matching TRBD2. CDR3 length equals 14 residues. Germline V gives CDR1 MNHEY, CDR2 SMNVEV (reference sequence). V was clipped by 5 bases and J by 3 bases; unmatched bases: 5. The CDR3 sequence is CASSTWGLEETQYF. CDR3 in DNA: TGTGCCAGCAGTACTTGGGGACTAGAAGAGACCCAGTACTTC.

This clone showed up just once. This CDR3 reads CASSTIGVLNTEAFF. The CDR3 DNA reads TGTGCCAGTAGTACTATAGGGGTTTTGAACACTGAAGCTTTCTTT. The gene calls are TRBV19 and TRBJ1-1; tentatively, D is TRBD1 (5 bases). CDR3 length equals 15 residues. V lost 4 bases to trimming and J lost 0 bases, with 12 bases between them. Germline V gene sequence: CDR1 LNHDA, CDR2 SQIVND (reference sequence).

The genes are TRBV6-5 and TRBJ2-2; 8 bases align to TRBD1. The J segment lost 15 bases and the V segment lost 6 bases, leaving 6 bases of the junction unmatched. CDR1 is MNHEY and CDR2 is SVGAGI in the germline V gene. The length of the CDR3 is 11 residues. CDR3 sequence: CASRDNRGMFF. In DNA, the CDR3 is TGTGCCAGCAGGGACAACAGGGGGATGTTTTTT.